This TCR beta chain was captured in a study of vaccination effects on CD4 cells after COVID-19 (dated by TCRdb to between 2021 and 2023). A note on the overall study: Two doses of either the BNT162b2 or the mRNA-1273 mRNA SARS-CoV-2 vaccine were administered to participants. A total of over nine COVID-19 convalescent patients and a few SARS-CoV-2-naive healthy vaccine recipients were included in the full study. Cultures from other donors in the study were sequenced with the Oncomine TCR Beta short-read assay on an Illumina iSeq 100. Pre-vaccine samples from a couple of convalescent patients were drawn 16 days and one week before the first dose, 142 and 148 days after COVID-19 diagnosis. SARS-CoV-2 spike-specific CD4+ TCR repertoires from before and after mRNA vaccination were compared in COVID-19 convalescent patients and in infection-naive vaccine recipients. Points the paper makes about the study in general: In convalescent patients, the post-vaccine spike-reactive repertoire consisted mainly of new vaccine-induced clones, largely distinct from infection-induced clones. At late post-vaccination timepoints, both infection-induced and vaccine-induced clones showed marked clonal contraction, consistent with waning T cell responses. Limitations of the study were the small number of convalescent patients and the absence of early post-infection timepoints.

Library preparation was by the immunoSEQ multiplex PCR assay. TCR beta CDR3 sequencing was performed on DNA from the cultured, isolated CD4+ T cells. Per the source publication's procedure: Non-productive TCR sequences were removed, reads were trimmed to the CDR3 region, and CDR3s of at least 7 amino acids were retained. The MANAFEST web app was used to identify antigen-specific clonotypes by comparing expansion in peptide wells with expansion in reference cultures. To count as positive, a clone had to show expansion at FDR<0.05 compared with the reference and with all other wells, an odds ratio above 5, and a frequency above 0.1% in two replicate wells. A clonotype was defined as cross-reactive if the clonotype was significantly expanded both in SARS-CoV-2 spike wells and in at least one common cold coronavirus spike condition. Using the stringdist R package, CDR3 similarity was measured by Levenshtein distance, and unrooted trees were constructed with ape in R 3.6.1. Held by TCRdb, this immuneACCESS table contains in-frame sequences only and omits some clones. Under half of the omission traces to an unresolved V gene where checked; the cause of the rest is unknown. That table supplies the V and J calls and clone size; D and trimming were determined from the DNA. The sample contains 30,000 to 35,000 clones, 70% to 85% of them found a single time. More than 25% of the sample rests with the top ten.

To note about this clone: Its antigen remains undetermined. Qualities for individual bases were not recorded, and no much larger clone is one base off.

The ViraFEST assay stimulated PBMC with viral peptide pools and then used TCR sequencing to identify antigen-specific CD4+ T cell clonotypes by expansion. After roughly 11 days of culture, CD4+ T cells were isolated with the EasySep CD4+ T cell isolation kit. Convalescent patients had PCR-confirmed SARS-CoV-2 infection between March and December 2020, before Alpha, Beta and Delta variants emerged in the United States. Roughly 2 million PBMC per well were cultured in IMDM with 5% human AB serum, 8.5 to 10 IU/ml IL-2 and gentamicin, plus 10 ug/ml peptides. On days 3 and 7, half of the culture medium was replaced with fresh IL-2-containing medium. Each peptide stimulation condition was cultured in triplicate wells unless otherwise noted. Using Ficoll-Paque Plus gradient centrifugation, PBMC were separated from whole blood and then either used fresh or cryopreserved at -140C. The QIAamp micro DNA kit was used to extract genomic DNA from the cultured CD4+ T cells.

V is pared back by 0 bases and J by 2 bases, with 8 bases lying between the germline termini. The CDR3 covers 14 residues, taking in both the cysteine and the phenylalanine. Of the read, only the CDR3 DNA is kept; its 42 bases are in frame from base 1. In the germline V gene, CDR1 corresponds to LGHNA and CDR2 to YSLEER. The starting material was CD4+ T cells from PBMCs cultured with a peptide pool, obtained before COVID-19 vaccination. The receptor was isolated from a human donor who had a prior SARS-CoV-2 infection. The sequence joins TRBV4-3 to TRBJ2-7; the D gene remains uncertain. The CDR3 here reads CASSQDVTTYEQYF. The DNA reads TGCGCCAGCAGCCAAGATGTCACGACCTACGAGCAGTACTTC.